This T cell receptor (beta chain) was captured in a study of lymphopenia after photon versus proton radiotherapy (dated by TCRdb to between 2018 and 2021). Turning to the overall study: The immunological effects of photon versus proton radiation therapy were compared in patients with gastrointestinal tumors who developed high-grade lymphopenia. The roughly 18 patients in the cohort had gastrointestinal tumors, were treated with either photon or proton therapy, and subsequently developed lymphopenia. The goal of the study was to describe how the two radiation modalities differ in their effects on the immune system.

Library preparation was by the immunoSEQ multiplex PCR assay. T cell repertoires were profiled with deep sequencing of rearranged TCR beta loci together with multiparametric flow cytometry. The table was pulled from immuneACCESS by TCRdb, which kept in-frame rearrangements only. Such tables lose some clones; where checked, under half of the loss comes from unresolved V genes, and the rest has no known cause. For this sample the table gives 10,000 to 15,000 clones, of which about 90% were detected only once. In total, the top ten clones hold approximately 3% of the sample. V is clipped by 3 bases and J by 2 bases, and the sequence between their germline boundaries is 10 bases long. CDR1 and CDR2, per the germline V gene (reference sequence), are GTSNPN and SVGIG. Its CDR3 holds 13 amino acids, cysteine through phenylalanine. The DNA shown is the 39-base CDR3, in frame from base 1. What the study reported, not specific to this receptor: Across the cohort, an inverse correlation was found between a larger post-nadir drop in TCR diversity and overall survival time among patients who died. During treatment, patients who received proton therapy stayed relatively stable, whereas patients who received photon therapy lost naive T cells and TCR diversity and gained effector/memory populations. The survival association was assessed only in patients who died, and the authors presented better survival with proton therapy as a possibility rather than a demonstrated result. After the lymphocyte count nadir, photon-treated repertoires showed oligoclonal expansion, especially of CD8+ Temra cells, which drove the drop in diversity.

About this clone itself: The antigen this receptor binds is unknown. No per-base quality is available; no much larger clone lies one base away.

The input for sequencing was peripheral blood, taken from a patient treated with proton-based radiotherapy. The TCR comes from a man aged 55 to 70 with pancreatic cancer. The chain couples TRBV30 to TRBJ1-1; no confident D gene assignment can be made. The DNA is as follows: TGTGCCTGGAGGGCGGGATTAAACACTGAAGCTTTCTTT. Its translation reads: CAWRAGLNTEAFF. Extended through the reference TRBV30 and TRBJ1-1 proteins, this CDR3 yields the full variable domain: SQTIHQWPATLVQPVGSPLSLECTVEGTSNPNLYWYRQAAGRGLQLLFYSVGIGQISSEVPQNLSASRPQDRQFILSSKKLLLSDSGFYLCAWRAGLNTEAFFGQGTRLTVV.